Listed below are T cell receptor beta chains from one sample, sequenced in a study of CD8+ T cells in alopecia areata. Data came from immunoSEQ multiplex PCR; TCRdb stores just in-frame clones and leaves some out. The sample consists of fewer than 250,000 clones, approximately 40% of them appearing once. The sample consisted of CD4+ T cells sorted from blood, taken at approximately week 39, from a patient treated with tofacitinib. The receptors originated from a human donor with alopecia areata. The CDR3 runs from the conserved cysteine through the conserved F or W. The D gene is left open where the match is weak. The size field is filled for only some rows; it gives once, few, many or a size class.

clone_size	d_call	j_call	v_call	cdr3_aa	cdr3_nt
.	.	TRBJ1-2	TRBV4-1	CASSQDPRQGKGYTF	TGCGCCAGCAGCCAAGATCCCCGGCAGGGAAAAGGCTACACCTTC
few	.	TRBJ2-1	TRBV4-3	CASSQDRGVDWHNEQFF	TGCGCCAGCAGCCAAGATAGGGGGGTAGATTGGCACAATGAGCAGTTCTTC
.	TRBD1	TRBJ1-1	TRBV18	CASSPPEGAGTEAFF	TGTGCCAGCTCACCACCGGAGGGGGCGGGCACTGAAGCTTTCTTT
.	.	TRBJ1-1	TRBV11-2	CASSLGVGRNTEAFF	TGTGCCAGCAGCTTAGGGGTAGGGAGGAACACTGAAGCTTTCTTT
once	.	TRBJ2-5	TRBV9	CASTRSQGEETQYF	TGTGCCAGCACCCGTAGTCAGGGAGAAGAGACCCAGTACTTC
.	.	TRBJ1-5	TRBV6-6	CASSYSEGNNQPQHF	TGTGCCAGCAGTTACTCGGAGGGTAACAATCAGCCCCAGCATTTT
.	.	TRBJ1-1	TRBV30	CAWSIIARAEAFF	TGTGCCTGGAGTATTATTGCTCGCGCTGAAGCTTTCTTT
few	TRBD1	TRBJ2-7	TRBV25-1	CASSPNRDRASEQYF	TGTGCCAGCAGTCCTAACCGGGACAGGGCATCCGAGCAGTACTTC
.	TRBD2	TRBJ2-7	TRBV7-2	CASSFKPAGGLIEQYF	TGTGCCAGCAGCTTTAAACCAGCGGGAGGGCTTATCGAGCAGTACTTC
few	TRBD2	TRBJ2-2	TRBV2	CASSYTSGAGTGELFF	TGTGCCAGCAGCTACACTAGCGGAGCGGGCACCGGGGAGCTGTTTTTT
.	.	TRBJ2-3	TRBV30	CACSKTVAVVDTQYF	TGTGCCTGCTCGAAGACCGTAGCAGTTGTGGATACGCAGTATTTT
.	.	TRBJ2-2	TRBV4-1	CASSQAKVGANTGELFF	TGCGCCAGCAGCCAAGCCAAGGTGGGCGCGAACACCGGGGAGCTGTTTTTT
.	TRBD1	TRBJ2-4	TRBV5-1	CASSLVGQGAKNIQYF	TGCGCCAGCAGCTTGGTGGGACAGGGGGCCAAAAACATTCAGTACTTC
.	TRBD1	TRBJ2-7	TRBV10-2	CASRGDRVYEQYF	TGCGCCAGCAGGGGGGACAGGGTGTACGAGCAGTACTTC
.	.	TRBJ1-1	TRBV30	CAWSVSPNTEAFF	TGTGCCTGGAGTGTTTCTCCGAACACTGAAGCTTTCTTT
.	TRBD1	TRBJ2-1	TRBV14	CASSHRTGTMKQFF	TGTGCCAGCAGCCACCGGACAGGGACAATGAAGCAGTTCTTC
few	.	TRBJ2-7	TRBV7-2	CASSLDAGRLYEQYF	TGTGCCAGCAGCTTAGACGCAGGGAGGCTGTACGAGCAGTACTTC
.	TRBD2	TRBJ2-1	TRBV10-3	CAISESASGNYEQFF	TGTGCCATCAGTGAGTCGGCTAGCGGGAACTATGAGCAGTTCTTC
.	TRBD1	TRBJ2-1	TRBV5-1	CASSSRGTGGAGSYNEQFF	TGCGCCAGCAGCAGCAGGGGGACAGGGGGCGCCGGCTCCTACAATGAGCAGTTCTTC
.	.	TRBJ2-3	TRBV6-5	CASTKAGPTDTQYF	TGTGCCAGCACCAAGGCGGGACCCACAGATACGCAGTATTTT
few	.	TRBJ2-5	TRBV25-1	CASSDPGNQETQYF	TGTGCCAGCAGTGACCCCGGGAACCAAGAGACCCAGTACTTC
few	.	TRBJ2-5	TRBV20-1	CSARERETQYF	TGCAGTGCTAGAGAACGGGAGACCCAGTACTTC
.	.	TRBJ1-5	TRBV30	CAWSTGTENQPQHF	TGTGCCTGGAGCACCGGGACCGAGAATCAGCCCCAGCATTTT
.	.	TRBJ1-2	TRBV4-1	CASSHDEGSYGYTF	TGCGCCAGCAGCCACGATGAGGGGTCCTATGGCTACACCTTC
once	TRBD2	TRBJ2-7	TRBV30	CAWSYSGGIPEQYF	TGTGCCTGGAGTTATAGCGGGGGGATACCGGAGCAGTACTTC
.	.	TRBJ1-2	TRBV6-1	CASSGVRDGYTF	TGTGCCAGCTCCGGGGTGAGGGATGGCTACACCTTC
once	.	TRBJ2-1	TRBV18	CASSPPSNEQFF	TGTGCCAGCTCACCACCGAGCAATGAGCAGTTCTTC